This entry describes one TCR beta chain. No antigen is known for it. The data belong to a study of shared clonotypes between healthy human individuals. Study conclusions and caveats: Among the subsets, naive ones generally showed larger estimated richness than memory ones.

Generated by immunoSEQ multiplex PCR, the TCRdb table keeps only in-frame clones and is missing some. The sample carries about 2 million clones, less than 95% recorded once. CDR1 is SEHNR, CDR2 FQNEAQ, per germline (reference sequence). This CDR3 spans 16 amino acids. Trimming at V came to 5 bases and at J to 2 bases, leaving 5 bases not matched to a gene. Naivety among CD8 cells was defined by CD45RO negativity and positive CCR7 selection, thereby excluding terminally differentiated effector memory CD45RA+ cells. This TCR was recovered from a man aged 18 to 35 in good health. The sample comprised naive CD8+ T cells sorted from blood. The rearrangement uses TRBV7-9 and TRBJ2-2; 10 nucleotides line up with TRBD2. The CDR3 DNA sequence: TGTGCCAGCAGCAATATAGCGGGAGGAAACACCGGGGAGCTGTTTTTT. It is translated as CASSNIAGGNTGELFF.